The 19 T cell receptor beta chains in this list originate from one sample, sequenced in a study of CD8 T cells in ankylosing spondylitis. Study-level results: Ankylosing spondylitis blood appeared to carry a characteristic TCR beta motif of several highly homologous variants.

TCRdb called the 5' RACE reads again in MiXCR, with one record for every CDR3 protein. The data show 450,000 to 550,000 distinct CDR3 sequences, approximately 5.3% seen once. The antigens of these receptors remain unknown. The sample taken for sequencing was blood, either unsorted or a sorted T cell fraction (not recorded which). The receptors originated from a male donor with ankylosing spondylitis.

This clonotype was observed at least ten times. The genes are TRBV10-3 and TRBJ2-5; 7 nucleotides agree with TRBD1. The CDR3 length is 14 residues. Losses at the gene ends were 4 bases for V and 5 bases for J; bases not matched to a gene: 7. CDR1 is ENHRY and CDR2 is SYGVKD in the germline V gene. The CDR3 region has the DNA TGTGCCATCAGTGCCCTTACAGGGGCCGAGACCCAGTACTTC. Translating it yields CAISALTGAETQYF.

This clonotype was picked up many times. The chain combines TRBV20-1 with TRBJ1-2; D remains ambiguous. Deletions cut 3 bases from V and 4 bases from J, with 9 bases between. The CDR3 length is 12 residues. Per the germline V gene, CDR1 is DFQATT and CDR2 is SNEGSKA (reference sequence). The CDR3 protein is CSARYWIYGYTF. The CDR3, as DNA: TGCAGTGCTAGGTATTGGATCTATGGCTACACCTTC.

About this clonotype: A read error may account for a junction end that differs from germline. The chain couples TRBV7-9 to TRBJ2-2; TRBD2 might be the D (6 bases). CDR1 is SEHNR and CDR2 is FQNEAQ in the germline V gene (reference sequence). CDR3 length: 14 amino acids. CDR3 protein: CASSFGLLGGVLLF. Written as DNA, the CDR3 is TGTGCCAGCAGCTTTGGGCTCCTCGGCGGGGTGCTGCTTTTT.

Only a few counts were recorded for this clonotype. This chain links TRBV28 with TRBJ1-1; D gene ambiguous. V was pared by 4 bases and J by 4 bases, with 13 bases between. The CDR3 has 14 amino acids. Germline V gene data show CDR1 as MDHEN and CDR2 as SYDVKM. CDR3 DNA sequence: TGTGCCAGCAGTTCCTCGGGGTTGAGCACTGAAGCTTTCTTT. Its protein is CASSSSGLSTEAFF.

This clonotype was detected many times. The chain links TRBV6-2 or TRBV6-3 to TRBJ2-7; 8 positions agree with TRBD1. This CDR3 has 12 residues. Trimming at V came to 6 bases and at J to 6 bases, leaving 4 bases not matched to a gene. The germline V gene encodes CDR1 MNHEY and CDR2 SVGEGT. DNA of the CDR3: TGTGCCAGCAGCCAGACAGGGGTCGAGCAGTACTTC. Encoded protein: CASSQTGVEQYF.

At least ten counts were recorded for this clonotype. This chain links TRBV6-5 with TRBJ2-2; 8 bases fit TRBD1. CDR3 length: 15 residues. Per the germline V gene, CDR1 is MNHEY and CDR2 is SVGAGI. J was trimmed by 3 bases and V by 4 bases; bases with no gene match: 4. The CDR3 loop is CASSLNRGDTGELFF. The CDR3 DNA is TGTGCCAGCAGTTTAAACAGGGGGGACACCGGGGAGCTGTTTTTT.

Of note for this clonotype: A junction end diverges from the germline sequence, so it may reflect a read error. This chain uses TRBV3-1 with TRBJ2-5; TRBD2 matches at 10 bases. Per germline, CDR1 LGHDT and CDR2 YNNKEL (reference sequence). The CDR3 totals 20 residues. The CDR3 reads CASTQAWVAASGRVQETQYF. The DNA for the CDR3 is TGTGCCAGCACCCAAGCTTGGGTGGCGGCTAGCGGGAGAGTCCAAGAGACCCAGTACTTC.

This clonotype was seen at least ten times. The V and J genes are TRBV18 and TRBJ1-1; D is perhaps TRBD1 (5 bases). The CDR3 is made up of 16 amino acids. Per germline, CDR1 KGHSH and CDR2 LQKENI. The ends were cut back, 2 bases at V and 0 bases at J, with 13 bases in the middle. CDR3 sequence: CASSPGLTVMNTEAFF. CDR3 nucleotide sequence: TGTGCCAGCTCACCAGGGCTGACAGTGATGAACACTGAAGCTTTCTTT.

There are many counts of this clonotype. The chain couples TRBV28 to TRBJ2-3; D ambiguous. The CDR3 totals 14 residues. CDR1 MDHEN and CDR2 SYDVKM come from the germline V gene. The germline V and J ends were trimmed by 8 bases and 0 bases, with 12 bases remaining between them. The DNA for the CDR3 is TGTGCCAGCCAGTCGAGTCCCAGCACAGATACGCAGTATTTT. Translating gives CASQSSPSTDTQYF.

The genes are TRBV19 and TRBJ1-5, with D possibly being TRBD1 (5 bases). This CDR3 has 13 residues. Looked up from germline, CDR1 is LNHDA and CDR2 is SQIVND (reference sequence). Trimming shortened V by 10 bases and J by 3 bases, and 13 bases separated the two germline ends. CDR3 sequence reads: CATRQYINQPQHF. The CDR3 DNA reads TGTGCCACCAGACAGTATATCAATCAGCCCCAGCATTTT.

This clonotype showed up just once. The chain links TRBV4-3 to TRBJ2-3; D remains ambiguous. The germline V gene has CDR1 LGHNA and CDR2 YSLEER. The CDR3 consists of 18 residues. The ends were cut back, 4 bases at V and 2 bases at J, with 22 bases in the middle. CDR3 DNA: TGCGCCAGCAGCCGAAGAAGTTGGTATCAGGTAGACACAGATACGCAGTATTTT. This encodes CASSRRSWYQVDTDTQYF.

This clonotype was seen a few times. This chain joins TRBV15 and TRBJ2-3; 13 nucleotides line up with TRBD2. After removal of 1 base from V and 9 bases from J, the junction contained 7 bases not matched to a gene. CDR1 is LNHNV and CDR2 is YYDKDF in the germline V gene (reference sequence). This CDR3 comprises 16 residues. The CDR3 loop is CATSRGLAGLAGTQYF. CDR3 bases: TGTGCCACCAGCAGAGGACTGGCGGGACTAGCGGGGACGCAGTATTTT.

This clonotype came up many times. The V and J genes are TRBV5-1 and TRBJ2-1; 9 positions match TRBD2. V lost 1 base, J lost 8 bases, and 7 bases stayed unmatched. This CDR3 spans 15 amino acids. Germline CDR1 SGHRS, CDR2 YFSETQ. Here the CDR3 DNA reads TGCGCCAGCAGCTTGTTTAGCGGGAGCTTCGATGAGCAGTTCTTC. Translating it yields CASSLFSGSFDEQFF.

This clonotype was picked up many times. The V call is TRBV7-9, the J call TRBJ2-5; D is possibly TRBD2 (5 bases). Trimming stripped 5 bases from V and 0 bases from J, with 13 bases between. The CDR3 has 15 amino acids. Germline CDR1 is SEHNR and CDR2 is FQNEAQ (reference sequence). CDR3 sequence reads: CASSPTLDYQETQYF. CDR3 nucleotide sequence: TGTGCCAGCAGCCCTACCTTGGACTACCAAGAGACCCAGTACTTC.

The chain links TRBV12-3 or TRBV12-4 to TRBJ2-3, with D uncertain. V dropped 3 bases and J dropped 1 base, with 11 bases sitting between them. This CDR3 spans 15 amino acids. The CDR3 nucleotides read TGTGCCAGCAGTTTGAGAAGGTCGGGCACAGATACGCAGTATTTT. Translated: CASSLRRSGTDTQYF.

This clonotype was observed many times. The chain employs TRBV6-5 and TRBJ2-5; no definite D call. V was pared by 2 bases and J by 1 base, with 8 bases between. The germline CDR1 and CDR2 sequences are MNHEY and SVGAGI. The CDR3 spans 14 residues. The CDR3 reads CASSYRTLQETQYF. The CDR3 DNA is TGTGCCAGCAGTTACCGGACCCTCCAAGAGACCCAGTACTTC.

This chain joins TRBV12-3 or TRBV12-4 and TRBJ2-7, with D perhaps matching TRBD1 (5 bases). The CDR3 loop spans 15 amino acids. The V end lost 3 bases, the J end lost 4 bases, and 16 bases lay between the germline ends. The CDR3 DNA reads TGTGCCAGCAGTTTTAGGGGTTTGTCTGGTTACGAGCAGTACTTC. Translating gives CASSFRGLSGYEQYF.

The chain couples TRBV18 to TRBJ2-5, with a weak D call TRBD1 (5 bases). This CDR3 is built from 13 residues. Germline V gene sequence: CDR1 KGHSH, CDR2 LQKENI. Trimming removed 3 bases from V and 5 bases from J, with 10 bases in between. The DNA of the CDR3 is TGTGCCAGCTCACCGTCAGGGCTGGAGACCCAGTACTTC. As protein: CASSPSGLETQYF.

This clonotype was seen a few times. J is TRBJ1-5 and V is TRBV5-1, with D tentatively TRBD1 (5 bases). V was cut by 2 bases and J by 2 bases, with 14 bases left in between. Germline-derived CDR1 and CDR2 are SGHRS and YFSETQ. This CDR3 has 16 residues. The CDR3 spells CASSFSGRIGNQPQHF. The CDR3 bases are TGCGCCAGCAGCTTTTCAGGGAGGATAGGCAATCAGCCCCAGCATTTT.